This T cell receptor (beta chain) derives from a study of blood T cell dynamics during melanoma immunotherapy (dated by TCRdb to 2018 to 2021). For context, the study as a whole: The patients had metastatic melanoma and were given first-line pembrolizumab or nivolumab plus ipilimumab as standard of care in the United Kingdom. To find early correlates of response, the study profiled the peripheral T cell receptor repertoires of patients with metastatic melanoma both before and after one cycle of checkpoint inhibitor therapy. Consecutive patients formed a training cohort, and a further independent group of patients from the same centre was pooled into an external validation set.

Every bulk PBMC sample had a fixed 350 ng of DNA loaded. The immunoSEQ TCRb Assay kit was used according to manufacturer instructions to amplify TCR beta CDR3 sequences from genomic DNA. The KAPA Library Quantification Kit for Illumina platforms was used to quantify pooled libraries by qPCR. Pooled libraries were sequenced on an Illumina NextSeq 500, clustered at 0.6-1.1 pM. As for the authors' bioinformatics: The TCR data were analyzed using immunoSEQ ANALYZER and the R LymphoSeq package. A rearrangement efficiency score was calculated as productive divided by the sum of productive and non-productive CDR3 sequences. Within each patient, timepoints were compared pairwise for clonality, measured with the Gini coefficient, and for diversity, measured with the Renyi index at alpha=1. Clonal relatedness, based on an edit distance of 3, and repertoire similarity, based on the Bhattacharyya coefficient, were both computed in LymphoSeq. Linear discriminant analysis on week-3 changes in clonality and diversity was built with the R MASS and caret packages to classify response. TCRdb provides this immuneACCESS table in a form limited to in-frame rearrangements. Some clones are lacking; in checked studies, under half of them reflect an unresolved V gene, and why the rest are absent is not known. The V and J calls and clone size are taken from that table; D and trimming were inferred from the DNA. For this sample the table gives more than 15,000 clones, of which about 80% were detected only once. Of the sample, around 8% falls within the top ten clones.

As encoded in the germline V gene, CDR1 is SGHDN while CDR2 is FVKESK. The CDR3 numbers 11 residues from cysteine through phenylalanine. Only CDR3 DNA remains: 33 bases, in frame from the first base. V is clipped by 8 bases and J by 7 bases, and the sequence between their germline boundaries is 11 bases long. Per the publication, the time point label means: pre-treatment baseline. Blood samples were taken before treatment (T0) and at week 3 (W3), following the first cycle of checkpoint blockade. Except for a couple of patients with rapid clinical progression, response was assessed 12 weeks after the first infusion by RECIST 1.1; disease control meant complete response, partial response or stable disease. Patients were excluded for prior systemic cancer treatment, concomitant immunosuppressant therapy or synchronous other active malignancies. TCR beta was sequenced in both bulk PBMC and plasma cell-free DNA in order to track circulating cells as well as T cell turnover. PBMC were isolated from blood with Lymphoprep and SepMate tubes, followed by red cell lysis. QIAamp DNA Blood Mini kits were used to extract DNA from PBMC and from sorted T cell subsets.

To note about this clone: Its antigen is not yet known. No base quality values were provided; no much bigger clone lies one nucleotide off.

Here is what the overall study found, with its caveats: A bifurcated reorganization of the PBMC repertoire at W3, with increased clonality or increased diversity, was observed in patients who later achieved disease control, unlike in progressors. The relatively small sample size was acknowledged as a potential limitation on generalization of the results. The study was unable to establish whether the T cell clones driving the repertoire changes were melanoma-specific or instead reflected general immune activation.

The chain was built from TRBV14 and TRBJ1-1; no D segment can be confidently identified. This TCR came from a human donor with melanoma. Sample: blood, taken from a patient treated with checkpoint blockade. CDR3 protein: CASGETYEAFF. The DNA sequence reads TGTGCCAGCGGGGAGACGTATGAAGCTTTCTTT.